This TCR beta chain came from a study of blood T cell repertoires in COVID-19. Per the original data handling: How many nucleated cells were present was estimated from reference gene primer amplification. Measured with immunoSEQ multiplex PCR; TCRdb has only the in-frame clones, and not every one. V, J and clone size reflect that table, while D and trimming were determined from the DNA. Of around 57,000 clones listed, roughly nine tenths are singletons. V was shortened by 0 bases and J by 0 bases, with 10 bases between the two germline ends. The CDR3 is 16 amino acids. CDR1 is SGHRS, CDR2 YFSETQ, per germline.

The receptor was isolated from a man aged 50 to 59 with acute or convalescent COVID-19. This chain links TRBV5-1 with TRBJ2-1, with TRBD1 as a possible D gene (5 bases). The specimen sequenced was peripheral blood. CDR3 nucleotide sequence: TGCGCCAGCAGCTTGGGGCGGCAGGGCTCCTACAATGAGCAGTTCTTC. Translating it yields CASSLGRQGSYNEQFF.